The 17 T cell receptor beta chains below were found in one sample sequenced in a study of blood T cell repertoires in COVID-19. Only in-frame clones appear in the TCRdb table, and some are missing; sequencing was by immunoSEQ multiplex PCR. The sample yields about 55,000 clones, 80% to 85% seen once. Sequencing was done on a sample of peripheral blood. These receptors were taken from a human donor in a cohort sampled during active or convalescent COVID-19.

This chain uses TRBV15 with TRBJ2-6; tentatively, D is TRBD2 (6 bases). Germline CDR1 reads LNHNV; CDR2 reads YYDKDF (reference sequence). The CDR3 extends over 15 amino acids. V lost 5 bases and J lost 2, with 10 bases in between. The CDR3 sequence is CATSGGLAGANVLTF. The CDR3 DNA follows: TGTGCCACCAGCGGGGGGTTAGCTGGGGCCAACGTCCTGACTTTC.

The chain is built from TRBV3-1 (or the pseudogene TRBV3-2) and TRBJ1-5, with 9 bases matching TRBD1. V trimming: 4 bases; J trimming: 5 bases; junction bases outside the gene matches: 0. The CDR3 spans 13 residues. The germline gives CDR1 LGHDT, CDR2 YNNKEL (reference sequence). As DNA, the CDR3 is TGTGCCAGCAGCCGGACAGGGGATCAGCCCCAGCATTTT. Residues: CASSRTGDQPQHF.

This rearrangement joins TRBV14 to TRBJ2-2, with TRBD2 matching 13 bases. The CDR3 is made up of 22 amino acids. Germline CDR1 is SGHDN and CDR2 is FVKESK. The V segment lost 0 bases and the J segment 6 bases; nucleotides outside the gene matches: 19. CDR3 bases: TGTGCCAGCAGCCAAGATCCTTGGAGACTAGCGGGGGGTCCGGTCTTCTCCGGGGAGCTGTTTTTT. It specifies CASSQDPWRLAGGPVFSGELFF.

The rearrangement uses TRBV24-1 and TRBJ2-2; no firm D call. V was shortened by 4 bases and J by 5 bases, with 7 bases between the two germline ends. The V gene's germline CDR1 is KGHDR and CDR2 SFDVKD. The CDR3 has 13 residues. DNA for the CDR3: TGTGCCACCAGTGACGTTGTTACCGGGGAGCTGTTTTTT. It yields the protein CATSDVVTGELFF.

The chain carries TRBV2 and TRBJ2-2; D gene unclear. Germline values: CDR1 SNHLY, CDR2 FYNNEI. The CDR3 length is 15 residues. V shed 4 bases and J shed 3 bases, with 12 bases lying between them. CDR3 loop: CASSGRQTHTGELFF. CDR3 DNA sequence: TGTGCCAGCAGTGGAAGGCAGACACACACCGGGGAGCTGTTTTTT. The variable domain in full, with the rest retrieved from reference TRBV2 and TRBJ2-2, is EPEVTQTPSHQVTQMGQEVILRCVPISNHLYFYWYRQILGQKVEFLVSFYNNEISEKSEIFDDQFSVERPDGSNFTLKIRSTKLEDSAMYFCASSGRQTHTGELFFGEGSRLTVL.

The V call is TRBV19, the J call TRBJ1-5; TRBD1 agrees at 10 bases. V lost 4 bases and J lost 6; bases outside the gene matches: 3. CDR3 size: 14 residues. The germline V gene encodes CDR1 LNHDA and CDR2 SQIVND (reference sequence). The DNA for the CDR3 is TGTGCCAGTAGTACCGGACAGGGGGGTCAGCCCCAGCATTTT. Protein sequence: CASSTGQGGQPQHF.

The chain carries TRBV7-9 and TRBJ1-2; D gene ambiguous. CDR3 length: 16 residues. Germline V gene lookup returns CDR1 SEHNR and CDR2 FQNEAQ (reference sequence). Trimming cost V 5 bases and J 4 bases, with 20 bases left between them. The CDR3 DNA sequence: TGTGCCAGCAGCGATATTACTAAACTTTCAGCCTATGGCTACACCTTC. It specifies CASSDITKLSAYGYTF.

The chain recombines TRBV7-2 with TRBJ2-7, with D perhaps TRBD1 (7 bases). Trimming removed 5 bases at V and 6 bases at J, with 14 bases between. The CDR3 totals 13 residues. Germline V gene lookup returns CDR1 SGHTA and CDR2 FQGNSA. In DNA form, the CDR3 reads TGTGCCAGCAGCCCAAGACAGGGAGGCGAGCAGTACTTC. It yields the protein CASSPRQGGEQYF.

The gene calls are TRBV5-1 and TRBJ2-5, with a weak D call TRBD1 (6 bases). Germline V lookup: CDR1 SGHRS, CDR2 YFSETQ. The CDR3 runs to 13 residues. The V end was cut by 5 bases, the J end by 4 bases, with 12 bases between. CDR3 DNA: TGCGCCAGCAGAGGGGGTCCGGGAGAGACCCAGTACTTC. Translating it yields CASRGGPGETQYF. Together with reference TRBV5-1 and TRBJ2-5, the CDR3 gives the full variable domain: KAGVTQTPRYLIKTRGQQVTLSCSPISGHRSVSWYQQTPGQGLQFLFEYFSETQRNKGNFPGRFSGRQFSNSRSEMNVSTLELGDSALYLCASRGGPGETQYFGPGTRLLVL.

The CDR3 here is CASIEGAGANVLTF. CDR3 nucleotide sequence: TGTGCCAGTATTGAGGGGGCTGGGGCCAACGTCCTGACTTTC. The chain recombines TRBV2 with TRBJ2-6; possibly TRBD1 for D (6 bases). V was trimmed by 9 bases and J by 2 bases, leaving 11 bases between them. The CDR3 runs 14 residues. Germline CDR1 and CDR2: SNHLY and FYNNEI. Variable domain in full (rest from reference TRBV2 and TRBJ2-6): EPEVTQTPSHQVTQMGQEVILRCVPISNHLYFYWYRQILGQKVEFLVSFYNNEISEKSEIFDDQFSVERPDGSNFTLKIRSTKLEDSAMYFCASIEGAGANVLTFGAGSRLTVL.

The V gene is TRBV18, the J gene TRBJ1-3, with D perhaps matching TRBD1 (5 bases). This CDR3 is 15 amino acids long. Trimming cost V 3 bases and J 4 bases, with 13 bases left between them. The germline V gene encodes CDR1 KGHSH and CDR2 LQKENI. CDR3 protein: CASSPNQGGGNTIYF. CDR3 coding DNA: TGTGCCAGCTCACCTAACCAGGGAGGAGGAAACACCATATATTTT. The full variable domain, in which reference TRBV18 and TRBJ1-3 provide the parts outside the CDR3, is NAGVMQNPRHLVRRRGQEARLRCSPMKGHSHVYWYRQLPEEGLKFMVYLQKENIIDESGMPKERFSAEFPKEGPSILRIQQVVRGDSAAYFCASSPNQGGGNTIYFGEGSWLTVV.

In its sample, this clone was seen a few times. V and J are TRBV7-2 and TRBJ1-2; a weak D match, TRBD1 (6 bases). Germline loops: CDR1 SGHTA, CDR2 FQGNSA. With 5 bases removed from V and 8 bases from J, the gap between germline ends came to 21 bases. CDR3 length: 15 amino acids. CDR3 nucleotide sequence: TGTGCCAGCAGCCCCAGGACAGCCCGCGGGGGAGGCTACACCTTC. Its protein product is CASSPRTARGGGYTF.

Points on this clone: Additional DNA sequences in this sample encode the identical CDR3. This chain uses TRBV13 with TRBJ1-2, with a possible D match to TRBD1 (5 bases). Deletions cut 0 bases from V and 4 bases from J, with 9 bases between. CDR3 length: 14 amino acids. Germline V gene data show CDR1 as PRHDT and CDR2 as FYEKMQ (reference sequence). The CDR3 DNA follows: TGTGCCAGCAGCTTAGGGACTGGGGCCTATGGCTACACCTTC. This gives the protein CASSLGTGAYGYTF.

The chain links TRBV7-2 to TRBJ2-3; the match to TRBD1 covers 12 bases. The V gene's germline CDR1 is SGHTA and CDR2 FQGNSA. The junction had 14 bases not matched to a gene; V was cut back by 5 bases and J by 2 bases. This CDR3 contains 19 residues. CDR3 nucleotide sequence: TGTGCCAGCAGCGTACAGGGACAGGGGGCCCCTTCTACCACAGATACGCAGTATTTT. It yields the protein CASSVQGQGAPSTTDTQYF.

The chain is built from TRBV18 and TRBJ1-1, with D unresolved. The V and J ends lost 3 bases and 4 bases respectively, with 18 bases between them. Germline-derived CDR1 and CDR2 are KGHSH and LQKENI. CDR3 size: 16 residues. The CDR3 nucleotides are TGTGCCAGCTCACCCCAACCGTCCGGGAGTAGCACTGAAGCTTTCTTT. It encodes CASSPQPSGSSTEAFF.

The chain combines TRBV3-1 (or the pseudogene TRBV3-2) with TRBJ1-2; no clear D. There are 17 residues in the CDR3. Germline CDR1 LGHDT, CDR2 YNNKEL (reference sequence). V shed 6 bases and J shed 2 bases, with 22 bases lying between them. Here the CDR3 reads CASRGPRAGNRNYGYTF. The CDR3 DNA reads TGTGCCAGCAGAGGACCGCGGGCGGGGAACCGAAACTATGGCTACACCTTC.

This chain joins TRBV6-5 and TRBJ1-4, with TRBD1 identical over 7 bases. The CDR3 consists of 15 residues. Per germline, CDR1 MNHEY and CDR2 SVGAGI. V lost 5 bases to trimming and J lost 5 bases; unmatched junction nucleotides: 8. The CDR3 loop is CASSTNRGGNEKLFF. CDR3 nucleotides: TGTGCCAGCAGTACCAACAGGGGTGGGAATGAAAAACTGTTTTTT.